This TCR beta chain was recorded in a study of shared clonotypes between healthy human individuals. On this clone itself: Its target is unknown. Other DNA sequences from this sample encode an identical CDR3 as well.

Germline V gene lookup returns CDR1 SGHRS and CDR2 YFSETQ. The CDR3 is 12 residues long. V was clipped by 3 bases and J by 0 bases, with 4 bases between them. Naive CD8 cells, CD45RO-negative and positively selected for CCR7, excluded terminally differentiated effector memory CD45RA+ cells. Study-wide points: The study found 4.5% to 5% of naive CD4 clonotypes shared across a few donors. Rarefaction gave evidence that sorted-subset sequencing remained incomplete despite large depth.

Around 30,000 T cell genomes, or approximately 0.2 ug DNA, went into the sorted-subset replicate PCRs. The repertoire was sequenced with immunoSEQ multiplex PCR; TCRdb's copy has only in-frame clones and lacks some. The table includes just over 2,000,000 clones, less than 95% detected once. Sequences were obtained from naive CD8+ T cells sorted from blood. The V call is TRBV5-1, the J call TRBJ2-7; D is unclear. The sequence was collected from a man younger than 35 in good health. The CDR3 DNA follows: TGCGCCAGCAGCTCTTCCTCCTACGAGCAGTACTTC. Amino acid sequence: CASSSSSYEQYF.